This T cell receptor (beta chain) was obtained from a study of CD8 T cells in ankylosing spondylitis. Quantitative 5'-RACE with molecular barcodes generated TCR beta libraries. In TCRdb, the 5' RACE reads were re-called with MiXCR into one record per CDR3 protein. The table has 450,000 or so distinct CDR3 sequences, 25% to 30% seen once. Notes on this clonotype: Its antigen is unknown.

General study points: The clones that were linked to disease were reported to be significantly enriched in matched synovial fluid samples from ankylosing spondylitis patients. Made up of several highly homologous variants, a TCR beta motif appeared characteristic of ankylosing spondylitis blood. Peripheral blood held disease-linked clones only at relatively low frequency, and these were CD8+. Previously reported in reactive arthritis synovial fluid and blood were some of the motif variants.

CDR3 length: 13 amino acids. Trimming shortened V by 7 bases and J by 5 bases, and 15 bases separated the two germline ends. Germline CDR1 SQVTM, CDR2 ANQGSEA. The rearrangement joins TRBV29-1 to TRBJ2-1; TRBD1 is a possible D gene (5 bases). This receptor was obtained from a male donor with ankylosing spondylitis. Sequencing used blood, either unsorted or a sorted T cell fraction (not recorded which). CDR3 sequence (DNA): TGCAGCGCCTCAAGGGGATTTGACAATGAGCAGTTCTTC. This sequence encodes CSASRGFDNEQFF.